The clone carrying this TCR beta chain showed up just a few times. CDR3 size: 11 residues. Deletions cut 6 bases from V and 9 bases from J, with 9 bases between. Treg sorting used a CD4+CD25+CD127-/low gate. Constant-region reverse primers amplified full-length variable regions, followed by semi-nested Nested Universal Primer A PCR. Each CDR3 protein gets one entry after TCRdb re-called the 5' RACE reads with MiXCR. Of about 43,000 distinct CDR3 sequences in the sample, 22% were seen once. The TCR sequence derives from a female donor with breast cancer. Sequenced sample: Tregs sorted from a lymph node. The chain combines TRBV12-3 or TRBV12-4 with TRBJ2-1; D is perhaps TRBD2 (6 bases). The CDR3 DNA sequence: TGTGCCAGCAGAGTCGGGAGTGAGCAGTTCTTC. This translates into CASRVGSEQFF.